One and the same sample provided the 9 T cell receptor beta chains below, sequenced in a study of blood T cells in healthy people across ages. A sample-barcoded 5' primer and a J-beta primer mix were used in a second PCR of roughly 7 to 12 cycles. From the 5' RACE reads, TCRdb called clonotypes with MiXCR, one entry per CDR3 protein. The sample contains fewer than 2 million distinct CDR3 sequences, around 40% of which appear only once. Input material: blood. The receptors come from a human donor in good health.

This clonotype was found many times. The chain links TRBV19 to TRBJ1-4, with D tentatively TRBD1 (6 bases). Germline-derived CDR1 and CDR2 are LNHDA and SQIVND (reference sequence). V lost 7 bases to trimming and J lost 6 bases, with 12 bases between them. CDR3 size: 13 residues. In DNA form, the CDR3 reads TGTGCCAGTAATCGACAGGAGTATGAAAAACTGTTTTTT. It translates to CASNRQEYEKLFF.

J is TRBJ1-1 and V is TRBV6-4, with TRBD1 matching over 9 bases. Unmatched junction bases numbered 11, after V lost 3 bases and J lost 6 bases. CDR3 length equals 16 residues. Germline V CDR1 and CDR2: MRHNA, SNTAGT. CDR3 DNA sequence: TGTGCCAGCAGTGATAGGGGGACAGGGACTCCGTCTGAAGCTTTCTTT. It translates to CASSDRGTGTPSEAFF.

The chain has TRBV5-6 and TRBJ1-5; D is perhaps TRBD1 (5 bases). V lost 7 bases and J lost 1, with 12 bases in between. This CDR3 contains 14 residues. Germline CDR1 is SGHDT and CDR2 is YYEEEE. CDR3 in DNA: TGTGCCAGCGGAAATCGGGACAGCAATCAGCCCCAGCATTTT. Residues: CASGNRDSNQPQHF.

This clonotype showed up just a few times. CDR3 sequence: CASSLSGQDGYTF. CDR3 coding DNA: TGTGCCAGCAGTTTATCGGGACAGGATGGCTACACCTTC. The chain has TRBV12-3 or TRBV12-4 and TRBJ1-2, with TRBD1 matching 8 bases. The CDR3 extends over 13 amino acids. J was trimmed by 6 bases and V by 2 bases; bases with no gene match: 2.

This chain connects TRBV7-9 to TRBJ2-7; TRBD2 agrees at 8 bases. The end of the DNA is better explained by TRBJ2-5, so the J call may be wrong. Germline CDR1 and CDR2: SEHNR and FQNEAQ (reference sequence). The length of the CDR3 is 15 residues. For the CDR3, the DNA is TGTGCCAGCAGCTTAGTTATAGCGGGGATGGAGACCCAGTACTTC. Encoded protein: CASSLVIAGMETQYF.

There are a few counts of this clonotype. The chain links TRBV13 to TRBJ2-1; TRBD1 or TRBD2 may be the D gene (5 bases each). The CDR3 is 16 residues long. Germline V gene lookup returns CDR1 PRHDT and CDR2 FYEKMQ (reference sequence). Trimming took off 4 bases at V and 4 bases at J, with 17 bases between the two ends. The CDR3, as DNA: TGTGCCAGCAGCTCCCAAGGACAACGCGGGTACAATGAGCAGTTCTTC. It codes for CASSSQGQRGYNEQFF.

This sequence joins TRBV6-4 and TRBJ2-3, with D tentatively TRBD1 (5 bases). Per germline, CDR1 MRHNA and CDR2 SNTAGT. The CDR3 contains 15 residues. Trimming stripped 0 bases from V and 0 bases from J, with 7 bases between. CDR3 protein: CASSDSTESTDTQYF. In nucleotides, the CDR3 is TGTGCCAGCAGTGACTCGACAGAAAGCACAGATACGCAGTATTTT.

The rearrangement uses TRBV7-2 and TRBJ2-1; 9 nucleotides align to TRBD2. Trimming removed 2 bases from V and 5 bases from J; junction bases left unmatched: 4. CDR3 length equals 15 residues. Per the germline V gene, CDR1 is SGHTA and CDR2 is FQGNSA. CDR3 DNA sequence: TGTACCAGCAGCTTACAAAGCGGGGGGAACAATGAGCAGTTCTTC. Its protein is CTSSLQSGGNNEQFF.

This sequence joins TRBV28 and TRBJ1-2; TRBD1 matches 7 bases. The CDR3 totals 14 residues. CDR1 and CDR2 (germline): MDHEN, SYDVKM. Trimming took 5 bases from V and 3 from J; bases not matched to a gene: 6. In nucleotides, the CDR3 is TGTGCCAGCAGTATCACAGGGGCCGACTATGGCTACACCTTC. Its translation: CASSITGADYGYTF.